This T cell receptor beta chain was captured in a study of post-analysis software for immune sequencing data. This clonotype showed up just a few times. Its antigen remains unidentified. Unique molecular identifiers were carried by the TCR beta cDNA libraries. TCRdb reprocessed the PCR reads via MiXCR and lists one record per CDR3 protein. Here the sample spans a few hundred thousand distinct CDR3 sequences, around 37% being singletons. Study outcomes and limitations: Five or six TRBV segments were significantly more frequent in patients than in controls. TRBV5-6, TRBV5-1 and TRBV20-1 were among these segments. For normalized Chao1 diversity, multiple sclerosis patients scored significantly lower than controls did.

Germline lookup yields CDR1 SQVTM and CDR2 ANQGSEA. This CDR3 has 14 residues. Trimming removed 0 bases from V and 0 bases from J, with 8 bases in between. The chain links TRBV29-1 to TRBJ1-1, with D hard to call. The sequence derives from a girl aged 10-17 years with multiple sclerosis. Input material: blood. In nucleotides, the CDR3 is TGCAGCGTTGAAGATCGAGGTATGAACACTGAAGCTTTCTTT. Protein product: CSVEDRGMNTEAFF.